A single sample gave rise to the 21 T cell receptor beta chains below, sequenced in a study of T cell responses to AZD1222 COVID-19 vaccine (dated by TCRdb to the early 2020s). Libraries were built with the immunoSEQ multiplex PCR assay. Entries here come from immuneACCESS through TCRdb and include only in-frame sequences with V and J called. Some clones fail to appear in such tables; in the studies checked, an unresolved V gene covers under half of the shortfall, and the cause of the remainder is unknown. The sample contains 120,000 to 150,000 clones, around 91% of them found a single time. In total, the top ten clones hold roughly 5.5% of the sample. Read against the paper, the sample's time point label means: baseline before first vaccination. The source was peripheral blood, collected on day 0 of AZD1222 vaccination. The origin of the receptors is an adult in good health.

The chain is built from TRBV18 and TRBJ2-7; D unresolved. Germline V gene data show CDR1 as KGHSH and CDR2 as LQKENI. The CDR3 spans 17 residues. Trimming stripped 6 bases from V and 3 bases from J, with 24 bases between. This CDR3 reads CASSPRVGSQFSYEQYF. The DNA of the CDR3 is TGTGCCAGCTCCCCCCGGGTGGGCTCTCAGTTCAGCTACGAGCAGTACTTC.

CDR3: CASSQVGKGGSYEQYF. DNA for the CDR3: TGCGCCAGCAGCCAAGTCGGCAAGGGGGGCTCCTACGAGCAGTACTTC. The genes are TRBV4-1 and TRBJ2-7, with D possibly being TRBD1 or TRBD2 (6 bases each). Germline assignment: CDR1 MGHRA and CDR2 YSYEKL. V was pared by 1 base and J by 0 bases, with 13 bases between. The CDR3 has 16 amino acids.

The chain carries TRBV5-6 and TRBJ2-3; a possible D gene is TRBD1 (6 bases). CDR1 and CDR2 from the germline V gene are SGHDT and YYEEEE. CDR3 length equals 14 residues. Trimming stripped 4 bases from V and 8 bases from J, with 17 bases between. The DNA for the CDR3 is TGTGCCAGCAGCCTCGGACAGTCATCTAGTACGCAGTATTTT. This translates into CASSLGQSSSTQYF.

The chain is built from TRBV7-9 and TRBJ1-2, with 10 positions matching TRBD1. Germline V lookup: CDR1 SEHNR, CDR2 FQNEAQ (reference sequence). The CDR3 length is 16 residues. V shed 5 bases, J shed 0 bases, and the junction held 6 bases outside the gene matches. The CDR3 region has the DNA TGTGCCAGCAGCCGACAGGGGGCGTGGGCTAACTATGGCTACACCTTC. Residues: CASSRQGAWANYGYTF.

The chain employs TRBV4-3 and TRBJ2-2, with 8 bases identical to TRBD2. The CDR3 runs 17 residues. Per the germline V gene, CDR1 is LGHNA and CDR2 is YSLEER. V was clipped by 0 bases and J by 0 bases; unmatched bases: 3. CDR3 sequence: CASSQEVLAANTGELFF. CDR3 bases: TGCGCCAGCAGCCAAGAGGTACTAGCGGCGAACACCGGGGAGCTGTTTTTT.

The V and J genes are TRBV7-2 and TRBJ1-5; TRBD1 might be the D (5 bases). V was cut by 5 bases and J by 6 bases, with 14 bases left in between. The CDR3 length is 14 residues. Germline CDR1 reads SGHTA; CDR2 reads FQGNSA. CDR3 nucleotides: TGTGCCAGCAGCCACGACGGGGGGAGTCAGCCCCAGCATTTT. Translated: CASSHDGGSQPQHF.

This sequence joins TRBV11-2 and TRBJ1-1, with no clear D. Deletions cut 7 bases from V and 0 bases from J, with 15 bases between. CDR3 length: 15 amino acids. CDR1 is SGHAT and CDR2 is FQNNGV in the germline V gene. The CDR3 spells CASTRGETVNTEAFF. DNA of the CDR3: TGTGCCAGCACCCGCGGGGAAACCGTGAACACTGAAGCTTTCTTT.

The CDR3 nucleotides read TGTGCCAGCAGCATCGGGACAGTGAGTAACTATGGCTACACCTTC. It specifies CASSIGTVSNYGYTF. The genes are TRBV9 and TRBJ1-2; 7 bases map to TRBD1. This CDR3 has 15 amino acids. Looked up from germline, CDR1 is SGDLS and CDR2 is YYNGEE. The V gene end was trimmed by 4 bases and the J gene end by 1 base; junction bases not matched to a gene: 7. Full variable domain (outside the CDR3, taken from reference TRBV9 and TRBJ1-2): DSGVTQTPKHLITATGQRVTLRCSPRSGDLSVYWYQQSLDQGLQFLIQYYNGEERAKGNILERFSAQQFPDLHSELNLSSLELGDSALYFCASSIGTVSNYGYTFGSGTRLTVV.

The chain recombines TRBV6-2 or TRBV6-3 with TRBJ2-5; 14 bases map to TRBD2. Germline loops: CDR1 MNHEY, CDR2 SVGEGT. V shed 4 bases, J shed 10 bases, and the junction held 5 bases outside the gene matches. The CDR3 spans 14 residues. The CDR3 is CASSSGLAGVNQYF. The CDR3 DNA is TGTGCCAGCAGTTCGGGACTAGCGGGGGTTAACCAGTACTTC.

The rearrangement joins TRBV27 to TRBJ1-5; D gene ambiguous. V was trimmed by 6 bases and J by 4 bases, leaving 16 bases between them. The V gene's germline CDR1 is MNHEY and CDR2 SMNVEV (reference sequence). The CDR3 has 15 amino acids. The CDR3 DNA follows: TGTGCCAGCAGGATTACAAATTTGGCGAATCAGCCCCAGCATTTT. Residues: CASRITNLANQPQHF.

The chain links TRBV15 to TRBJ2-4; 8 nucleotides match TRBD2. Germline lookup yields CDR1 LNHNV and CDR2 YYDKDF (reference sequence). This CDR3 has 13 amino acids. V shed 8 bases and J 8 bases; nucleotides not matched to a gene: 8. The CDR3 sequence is CATLGRGRDIQYF. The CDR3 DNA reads TGTGCCACCCTCGGGAGGGGCAGGGACATTCAGTACTTC.

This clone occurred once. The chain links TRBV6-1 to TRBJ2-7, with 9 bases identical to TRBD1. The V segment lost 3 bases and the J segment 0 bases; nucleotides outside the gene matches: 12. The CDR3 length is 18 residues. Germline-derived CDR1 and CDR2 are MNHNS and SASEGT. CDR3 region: CASSDFHGQGPSSYEQYF. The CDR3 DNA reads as TGTGCCAGCAGTGACTTCCACGGACAGGGGCCTAGCTCCTACGAGCAGTACTTC.

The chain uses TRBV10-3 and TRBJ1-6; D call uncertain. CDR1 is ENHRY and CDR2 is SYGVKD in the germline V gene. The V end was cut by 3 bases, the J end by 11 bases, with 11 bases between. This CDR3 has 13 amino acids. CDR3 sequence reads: CAISDGSNPPLHF. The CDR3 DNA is TGTGCCATCAGTGACGGATCCAATCCACCCCTCCACTTT.

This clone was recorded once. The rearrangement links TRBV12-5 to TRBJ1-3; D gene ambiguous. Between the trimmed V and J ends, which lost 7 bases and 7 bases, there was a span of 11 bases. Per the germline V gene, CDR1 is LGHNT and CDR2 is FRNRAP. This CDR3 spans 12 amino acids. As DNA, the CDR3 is TGTGCTAGTGCCACGGAAGGGAACACCATATATTTT. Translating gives CASATEGNTIYF.

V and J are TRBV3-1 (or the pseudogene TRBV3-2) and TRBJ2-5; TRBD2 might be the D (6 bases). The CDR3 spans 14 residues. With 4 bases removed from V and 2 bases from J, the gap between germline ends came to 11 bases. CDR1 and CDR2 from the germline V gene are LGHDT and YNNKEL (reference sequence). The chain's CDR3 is CASSLGLLQETQYF. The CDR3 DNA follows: TGTGCCAGCAGCCTCGGACTACTACAAGAGACCCAGTACTTC.

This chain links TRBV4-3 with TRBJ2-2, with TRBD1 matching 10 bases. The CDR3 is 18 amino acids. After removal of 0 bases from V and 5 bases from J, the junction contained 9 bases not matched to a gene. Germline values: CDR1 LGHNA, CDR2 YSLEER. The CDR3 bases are TGCGCCAGCAGCCAAGATCCCCGACAGGGGGCGGGGACCGGGGAGCTGTTTTTT. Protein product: CASSQDPRQGAGTGELFF.

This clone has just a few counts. CDR3 nucleotide sequence: TGTGCCAGCACGGGGGTAGGGCAGCCCCAGCATTTT. Its protein product is CASTGVGQPQHF. The chain links TRBV6-6 to TRBJ1-5; D is perhaps TRBD1 (5 bases). In germline, CDR1 is MNHNY, CDR2 SVGAGI (reference sequence). V lost 7 bases and J lost 7, with 11 bases in between. This CDR3 spans 12 amino acids.

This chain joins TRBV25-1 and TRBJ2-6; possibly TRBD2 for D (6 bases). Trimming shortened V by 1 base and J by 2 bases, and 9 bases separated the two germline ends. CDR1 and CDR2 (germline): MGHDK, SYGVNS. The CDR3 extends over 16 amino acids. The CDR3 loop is CASSESRGPGANVLTF. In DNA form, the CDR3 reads TGTGCCAGCAGTGAATCGCGGGGACCTGGGGCCAACGTCCTGACTTTC.

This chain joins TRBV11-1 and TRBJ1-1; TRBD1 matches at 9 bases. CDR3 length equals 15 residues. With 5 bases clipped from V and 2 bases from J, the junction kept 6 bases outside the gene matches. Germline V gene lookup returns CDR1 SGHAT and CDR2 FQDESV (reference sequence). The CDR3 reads CASSPETGGNTEAFF. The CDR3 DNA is TGTGCCAGCAGCCCGGAGACAGGGGGAAACACTGAAGCTTTCTTT. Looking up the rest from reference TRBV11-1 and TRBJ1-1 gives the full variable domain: EAEVAQSPRYKITEKSQAVAFWCDPISGHATLYWYRQILGQGPELLVQFQDESVVDDSQLPKDRFSAERLKGVDSTLKIQPAELGDSAMYLCASSPETGGNTEAFFGQGTRLTVV.

The CDR3 coding sequence is TGTGCCAGCAGCTTAGGGGGATTGGGCGAGCAGTACTTC. It encodes CASSLGGLGEQYF. This sequence joins TRBV7-9 and TRBJ2-7; D remains unclear. The CDR3 has 13 amino acids. Germline V gene lookup returns CDR1 SEHNR and CDR2 FQNEAQ (reference sequence). V was pared by 1 base and J by 6 bases, with 10 bases between.

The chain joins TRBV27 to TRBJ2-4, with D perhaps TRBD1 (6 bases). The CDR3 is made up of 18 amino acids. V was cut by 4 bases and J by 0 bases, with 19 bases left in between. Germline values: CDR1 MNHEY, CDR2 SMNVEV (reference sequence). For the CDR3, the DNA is TGTGCCAGCAGTTCTTACTCCGGGACACTAATAGCCAAAAACATTCAGTACTTC. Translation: CASSSYSGTLIAKNIQYF.